Described below is a single TCR beta chain sequence and its context. Its antigen is as yet unknown. The sample is drawn from a study of CXCR3-negative and CXCR3-positive naive CD8 T cells. Overall study results and limits: TRB CDR3s were more hydrophobic in CXCR3-positive than in CXCR3-negative naive cells. No difference in surface CD5 was seen between naive subsets, and TCR strength was inferred from TRB CDR3 properties. Both of the naive subsets showed about the same high diversity, but memory CD8+ cells had much less.

The authors prepared UMI-labeled TRB cDNA libraries by 5' RACE. TCRdb reanalyzed the 5' RACE reads and collapses them to one entry per CDR3 protein, without DNA. Here the sample table reports 75,000 to 100,000 distinct CDR3 sequences. This CDR3 is 16 amino acids long. Germline V gene lookup returns CDR1 ENHRY and CDR2 SYGVKD. V and J are TRBV10-3 and TRBJ2-1; TCRdb gives TRBD2 as the D gene, but with no DNA this cannot be confirmed. The sample was naive CXCR3+ CD8+ T cells from blood. Subset here: CD45RO-CCR7+CD27+CD95- naive CD8+ T cells expressing CXCR3 (TNR3+). The TCR sequence derives from a human donor in good health. Some clones in this sample may be carry-over from other donors' samples. The CDR3 sequence is CAISGAGEPSYNEQFF.